This is a list of T cell receptor beta chains from one sample in a study of CD8+ T cells in alopecia areata. Assay used: immunoSEQ multiplex PCR; TCRdb lists only in-frame clones, some missing. The sample contains over 90,000 clones, about nine tenths of which appear only once. The material sequenced was CD8+ T cells sorted from blood, taken around week 30, from a patient treated with tofacitinib. These receptors came from a human donor with alopecia areata. CDR3s include the opening cysteine and the closing phenylalanine or tryptophan. Each record gives: clone size, V gene, CDR3 protein. Size tells how often a clone was seen (once, few, many) or the class of an expanded clone, and some rows leave it out.

>few|TRBV29-1
CSVGQRASTRAYF
>.|TRBV25-1
CASSESGLSYEQYF
>.|TRBV5-4
CASSPQGEVGSYNEQFF
>.|TRBV29-1
CSVETSGGYGYTF
>.|TRBV6-1
CASSEVSAGGGVKTDTQYF
>.|TRBV29-1
CSVAGIFTGELFF
>.|TRBV6-5
CASSYDGGGDEQFF
>once|TRBV2
CASSDSATNEKLFF
>once|TRBV5-1
CASSLGEFAYNEQFF
>.|TRBV27
CASSFGQGGTDTQYF
>.|TRBV5-6
CASSWTGGNSYEQYF
>.|TRBV28
CASSLSLSYPQYF
>.|TRBV14
CASSNGRSTEAFF
>.|TRBV5-1
CASSSLGQDPSHYGYTF
>.|TRBV5-1
CASSLSPGRTLSGANVLTF
>.|TRBV29-1
CSGRTRYGYTF
>.|TRBV7-8
CASSLADNWVNEQFF
>once|TRBV4-1
CASSQGRGFGELFF
>.|TRBV28
CASSGLTEVNTEAFF
>.|TRBV6-5
CASSGRPPYEQYF
>.|TRBV9
CASSVSWGLAYNEQFF
>.|TRBV29-1
CSVEDPRDTSYEQYF
>once|TRBV18
CASSPTGEAYEQYF
>.|TRBV27
CASSRGTEKLAKNIQYF
>.|TRBV10-2
CASSDPQGPSYEQYF
>.|TRBV29-1
CSVERRTTGNTIYF
>.|TRBV29-1
CSVEMGHINTGELFF
>few|TRBV5-1
CASSEGTGGDEQFF
>.|TRBV25-1
CASSLPGLESGTGTEFF
>once|TRBV5-1
CASSLSGTGSTDTQYF
>.|TRBV9
CASRDGGTYGYTF
>.|TRBV5-4
CASSLEGEGRDTQYF
>.|TRBV29-1
CSVGDSGTEAFF
>.|TRBV29-1
CSVRDRESGTQYF
>.|TRBV19
CASSIGGQLREQYF
>.|TRBV5-1
CASSPRDRGPPYYGYTF
>.|TRBV21-1
CASPLRGQRPYEQYF
>few|TRBV9
CASSVWASANTGELFF
>.|TRBV9
CASSVTDAYEQYF
>.|TRBV6-1
CASSEGAWGTGELFF
>.|TRBV29-1
CSVSSGGPLDEQFF
>.|TRBV10-2
CASRPGAGELFF
>few|TRBV29-1
CSVVLAGRDTYEQYF
>.|TRBV29-1
CSVELAGYYEQYF
>.|TRBV19
CASSIDSGTGSYNEQFF
>.|TRBV11-2
CASSLPGRGPPYEQYF
>.|TRBV10-3
CATLDRGGLGNEQFF
>.|TRBV2
CASSELAGEYEQYF